This T cell receptor (beta chain) came from a study of OX40 agonist ivuxolimab in advanced cancers. Study information: Given to patients was ivuxolimab, an agonistic anti-OX40 (CD134) antibody. Cohort: 80% to 90% men, mean age about 60, aged about 23 to 80. Points from the study as a whole: Low normalized clonal expansion also occurred in some nonresponding patients. At doses 0.1 to 3.0 mg/kg, CD4+ and CD8+ clones expanded.

This clone was found once. Its target is unknown. Some clones are missing from TCRdb's copy, which holds only in-frame ones; the method was immunoSEQ multiplex PCR. The sample has more than 50,000 clones, 70% to 90% seen once; the top ten hold roughly 1.8%. This clonotype was obtained from an adult with an advanced solid tumor such as melanoma, head and neck, liver or kidney cancer. Source: CD4+ or CD8+ T cells sorted from blood, taken in a trial of the OX40 agonist ivuxolimab.

The CDR3 loop is CASSLVDEQFF. As DNA, the CDR3 is TGTGCCAGCAGCTTGGTCGATGAGCAGTTCTTC. The chain links TRBV7-9 to TRBJ2-1; D gene ambiguous. V was clipped by 3 bases and J by 8 bases, with 5 bases between them. This CDR3 has 11 residues. Germline V gene lookup returns CDR1 SEHNR and CDR2 FQNEAQ (reference sequence).